The 14 T cell receptor beta chains below all came from one sample that was sequenced in a study of T cells expressing NK-cell markers (dated by TCRdb to 2019 to 2021). Libraries were made using 5' RACE. Instrument on record: Illumina HiSeq 2000. TCRdb reprocessed the reads into one record per CDR3 protein sequence, lacking DNA. The record for this sample contains about 550,000 distinct CDR3 sequences. Roughly 3.6% of the sample belongs to the ten largest clones. Sequencing was done on a sample of blood T cells: a sorted CD56 or NKG2C T cell subset, CD4+ or CD8+ T cells, or bulk PBMC T cells (not recorded which). These receptors all come from a man younger than 30 in good health. Donor details come from another sample of the same person, matched by shared clones.

J is TRBJ2-5 and V is TRBV7-2; the TCRdb D gene call, TRBD2, has no DNA to confirm it. Germline assignment: CDR1 SGHTA and CDR2 FQGNSA. CDR3 length equals 15 residues. CDR3 loop: CASSWGTSGQETQYF.

The V gene is TRBV12-3 or TRBV12-4, the J gene TRBJ2-5; TCRdb outputs TRBD1, but without DNA this stays unchecked. The CDR3 has 15 amino acids. The CDR3: CASSLGRGRDETQYF.

The chain carries TRBV7-9 and TRBJ2-7. CDR3 length: 14 amino acids. In germline, CDR1 is SEHNR, CDR2 FQNEAQ (reference sequence). CDR3 in amino acids: CASRFSGSAEEQYF.

The chain carries TRBV20-1 and TRBJ2-2; the D call from TCRdb, TRBD1, cannot be confirmed without DNA. The germline V gene encodes CDR1 DFQATT and CDR2 SNEGSKA (reference sequence). The CDR3 consists of 15 residues. Here the CDR3 reads CSAAGQVGYTGELFF.

The rearrangement joins TRBV5-1 to TRBJ2-1. The CDR3 extends over 15 amino acids. CDR1 is SGHRS and CDR2 is YFSETQ in the germline V gene. CDR3 amino acids: CASSLAGRANNEQFF.

This sequence joins TRBV29-1 and TRBJ1-2. The germline V gene has CDR1 SQVTM and CDR2 ANQGSEA. This CDR3 comprises 16 residues. The CDR3: CSVDAQATNYHYGYTF. The full variable domain, with the rest looked up from reference TRBV29-1 and TRBJ1-2, is SAVISQKPSRDICQRGTSLTIQCQVDSQVTMMFWYRQQPGQSLTLIATANQGSEATYESGFVIDKFPISRPNLTFSTLTVSNMSPEDSSIYLCSVDAQATNYHYGYTFGSGTRLTVV.

This sequence joins TRBV4-3 and TRBJ2-1; TCRdb outputs TRBD1, but without DNA this stays unchecked. This CDR3 is 16 amino acids long. CDR1 and CDR2 from the germline V gene are LGHNA and YSLEER. The CDR3 sequence: CASSQDLAGPGDEQFF.

The genes are TRBV6-1 and TRBJ2-3; TCRdb proposes TRBD1, but this gene call is untestable without DNA. The CDR3 totals 16 residues. Germline CDR1 MNHNS, CDR2 SASEGT. The CDR3 spells CASSRIARGMADTQYF.

The chain carries TRBV7-9 and TRBJ2-1. Germline-derived CDR1 and CDR2 are SEHNR and FQNEAQ (reference sequence). The CDR3 loop spans 12 amino acids. The CDR3 loop is CASSLMRGEQFF.

The chain couples TRBV15 to TRBJ2-2; absent DNA, TCRdb's TRBD2 call cannot be checked. Germline V gene lookup returns CDR1 LNHNV and CDR2 YYDKDF (reference sequence). This CDR3 has 20 amino acids. CDR3 in amino acids: CATSAKLSSGLAGDTGELFF.

The V gene is TRBV11-2, the J gene TRBJ2-5; TCRdb's D call of TRBD2 is untestable without DNA. The CDR3 length is 14 residues. CDR1 and CDR2 (germline): SGHAT, FQNNGV. The CDR3 loop reads CASSSTRGGETQYF.

V is TRBV4-3 and J is TRBJ2-1; with no DNA, the TCRdb D assignment of TRBD2 cannot be verified. Germline CDR1 reads LGHNA; CDR2 reads YSLEER. This CDR3 has 17 residues. The CDR3 sequence: CASSQGGRGTSTREQFF.

The rearrangement joins TRBV5-1 to TRBJ2-1; TCRdb outputs TRBD1, but without DNA this stays unchecked. The CDR3 totals 13 residues. From germline, CDR1 is SGHRS and CDR2 YFSETQ. The CDR3 sequence is CASSERPRDEQFF.

The chain carries TRBV5-1 and TRBJ2-1. The CDR3 contains 14 residues. The germline V gene has CDR1 SGHRS and CDR2 YFSETQ. The CDR3 here is CASSLAISGYEQFF. Using reference TRBV5-1 and TRBJ2-1 for the parts outside the CDR3, the full variable domain is KAGVTQTPRYLIKTRGQQVTLSCSPISGHRSVSWYQQTPGQGLQFLFEYFSETQRNKGNFPGRFSGRQFSNSRSEMNVSTLELGDSALYLCASSLAISGYEQFFGPGTRLTVL.